This T cell receptor beta chain comes out of a study of blood T cell repertoires in COVID-19. About the research overall: Samples came from the United States, Italy and Spain, spanning acute and convalescent COVID-19. PBMCs, B-cell-depleted T cells, or T cells were the source of the cDNA or gDNA that made up the material.

In the source study's methods: Amplified reference gene primers provided the basis for estimating nucleated cell counts. Clones were sequenced by immunoSEQ multiplex PCR, and TCRdb holds only the in-frame ones, with some missing. V and J calls and clone size follow that table, whereas D and trimming were derived from the DNA. The sample consists of around 140,000 clones, around 80% of them appearing once. Trimming cost V 6 bases and J 3 bases, with 17 bases left between them. This CDR3 is built from 16 residues. Per germline, CDR1 SNHLY and CDR2 FYNNEI. This clonotype was obtained from a human donor with acute or convalescent COVID-19. The donor label of this sample is uncertain. Sequencing was done on a sample of peripheral blood. The V call is TRBV2, the J call TRBJ2-2, with D maybe TRBD2 (7 bases). CDR3 bases: TGTGCCAGCAGCGTTGGGGGGGGCCGGTACACCGGGGAGCTGTTTTTT. Translating gives CASSVGGGRYTGELFF.